The T cell receptor (beta chain) described here comes from a study of blood T cell repertoires in COVID-19. About the research overall: Samples taken during acute and convalescent COVID-19 were collected in the United States, Italy and Spain.

Using immunoSEQ multiplex PCR, the repertoire was profiled, and TCRdb retains in-frame clones only, with some absent. The sample carries around 260,000 clones, around 85% recorded once. This clone is a singleton in its sample. This CDR3 has 16 residues. Germline CDR1 is WSHSY and CDR2 is SAAADI. V was clipped by 0 bases and J by 1 base, with 13 bases between them. The sequence was obtained from a woman aged 25 to 45 who had recovered from COVID-19. This rearrangement joins TRBV10-2 to TRBJ2-7, with D possibly being TRBD2 (6 bases). Source material: PBMCs or T cells enriched from blood (not recorded which). The CDR3 DNA sequence: TGCGCCAGCAGTGAGTCGAAGGCTAGCGCTTCCTACGAGCAGTACTTC. Its translation: CASSESKASASYEQYF.